Below are 29 T cell receptor beta chains sequenced from a single sample in a study of OX40 agonist ivuxolimab in advanced cancers. Method: immunoSEQ multiplex PCR; TCRdb's copy keeps in-frame clones and lacks some. The table includes 75,000 to 100,000 clones, 90% to 95% detected once. Here the sequenced sample was CD4+ or CD8+ T cells sorted from blood, taken in a trial of the OX40 agonist ivuxolimab. The origin of the receptors is an adult with an advanced solid tumor such as melanoma, head and neck, liver or kidney cancer.

The chain recombines TRBV25-1 with TRBJ2-1, with 9 bases fitting TRBD1. CDR3 length: 16 amino acids. Per germline, CDR1 MGHDK and CDR2 SYGVNS. Unmatched junction bases numbered 7, after V lost 3 bases and J lost 4 bases. The DNA of the CDR3 is TGTGCCAGCAGTGATCCCGGGACAGGGAAATACAATGAGCAGTTCTTC. It codes for CASSDPGTGKYNEQFF.

The rearrangement uses TRBV11-2 and TRBJ1-2, with D perhaps TRBD1 (6 bases). The CDR3 length is 13 residues. Germline V gene sequence: CDR1 SGHAT, CDR2 FQNNGV. V was cut by 6 bases and J by 3 bases, with 11 bases left in between. The CDR3 protein is CASRPQGDYGYTF. In nucleotides, the CDR3 is TGTGCCAGCAGACCACAGGGAGACTATGGCTACACCTTC.

The V and J genes are TRBV7-2 and TRBJ2-1, with D perhaps assigned TRBD1 or TRBD2 (5 bases each). The CDR3 extends over 11 amino acids. Trimming shortened V by 4 bases and J by 12 bases, and 10 bases separated the two germline ends. Germline V lookup: CDR1 SGHTA, CDR2 FQGNSA. The CDR3 spells CASSWGNPQFF. The DNA of the CDR3 is TGTGCCAGCAGCTGGGGGAACCCGCAGTTCTTC.

This chain joins TRBV7-2 and TRBJ2-6; D unresolved. The CDR3 has 13 residues. V lost 2 bases and J lost 4, with 3 bases in between. Per the germline V gene, CDR1 is SGHTA and CDR2 is FQGNSA. The CDR3 DNA reads as TGTGCCAGCAGCTTATTCGGGGCCAACGTCCTGACTTTC. Residues: CASSLFGANVLTF. The whole variable domain, remainder taken from reference TRBV7-2 and TRBJ2-6, is GAGVSQSPSNKVTEKGKDVELRCDPISGHTALYWYRQSLGQGLEFLIYFQGNSAPDKSGLPSDRFSAERTGGSVSTLTIQRTQQEDSAVYLCASSLFGANVLTFGAGSRLTVL.

The chain recombines TRBV4-3 with TRBJ2-2; D is ambiguous. Germline V gene lookup returns CDR1 LGHNA and CDR2 YSLEER. The length of the CDR3 is 15 residues. With 4 bases removed from V and 6 bases from J, the gap between germline ends came to 15 bases. The CDR3 DNA follows: TGCGCCAGCAGCCTACTCAATGCGTTGGCCGGGGAGCTGTTTTTT. Protein sequence: CASSLLNALAGELFF.

The rearrangement joins TRBV2 to TRBJ2-5; D gene unclear. Germline lookup yields CDR1 SNHLY and CDR2 FYNNEI. Trimming removed 4 bases at V and 1 base at J, with 10 bases between. The CDR3 runs to 14 residues. Here the CDR3 reads CASSAVTPQETQYF. CDR3 bases: TGTGCCAGCAGTGCAGTGACGCCCCAAGAGACCCAGTACTTC.

The rearrangement links TRBV2 to TRBJ2-6; D is possibly TRBD2 (5 bases). Trimming stripped 7 bases from V and 3 bases from J, with 13 bases between. Germline lookup yields CDR1 SNHLY and CDR2 FYNNEI. The CDR3 totals 15 residues. The CDR3 loop is CASIEGSHGANVLTF. DNA for the CDR3: TGTGCCAGCATTGAGGGTTCACATGGGGCCAACGTCCTGACTTTC.

The chain links TRBV19 to TRBJ2-2; no reliable D call. Trimming left V 1 base short and J 1 base short, with 7 bases between. The CDR3 length is 15 residues. Germline V gene lookup returns CDR1 LNHDA and CDR2 SQIVND (reference sequence). This chain's CDR3 is CASSIGRRNTGELFF. CDR3 bases: TGTGCCAGTAGTATAGGGCGGAGGAACACCGGGGAGCTGTTTTTT.

This clone was counted once. The chain links TRBV28 to TRBJ2-1, with D unclear. Germline CDR1 reads MDHEN; CDR2 reads SYDVKM. The CDR3 length is 14 residues. V was clipped by 4 bases and J by 0 bases, with 7 bases between them. Here the CDR3 DNA reads TGTGCCAGCAGTTGGACGGGCTCCTACAATGAGCAGTTCTTC. As protein: CASSWTGSYNEQFF.

As to this clone: One junction end disagrees with the germline gene, perhaps due to a read error. The chain couples TRBV5-1 to TRBJ2-3, with D perhaps assigned TRBD1 or TRBD2 (6 bases each). CDR3 size: 17 residues. The V gene's germline CDR1 is SGHRS and CDR2 YFSETQ. Here the CDR3 DNA reads TGCGCCAGCAACTTGGGCCCAGAAAAGGGGGGAACAGATACGCAGTATTTT. Its translation is CASNLGPEKGGTDTQYF.

This clone was seen once. The junction shows a germline mismatch at one end, possibly a read error. The gene calls are TRBV4-3 and TRBJ1-1, with D tentatively TRBD1 (6 bases). CDR1 is LGHNA, CDR2 YSLEER, per germline. CDR3 length: 15 residues. CDR3 sequence (DNA): TGCGCCAGCGGCCAAGGGGGTCAGGGGAACACTGAAGCTTTCTTT. This gives the protein CASGQGGQGNTEAFF.

The chain joins TRBV25-1 to TRBJ2-3; D may be TRBD1 (6 bases). The CDR3 loop spans 17 amino acids. V was shortened by 4 bases and J by 0 bases, with 17 bases between the two germline ends. Germline V CDR1 and CDR2: MGHDK, SYGVNS. CDR3 region: CASSAGWTATSTDTQYF. In DNA form, the CDR3 reads TGTGCCAGCAGTGCCGGATGGACAGCTACTAGCACAGATACGCAGTATTTT.

The chain carries TRBV7-2 and TRBJ2-3, with 8 bases matching TRBD1. V lost 1 base and J lost 4; bases outside the gene matches: 10. CDR1 is SGHTA and CDR2 is FQGNSA in the germline V gene. This CDR3 comprises 17 residues. The CDR3: CASSLVGTGNVADTQYF. CDR3 sequence (DNA): TGTGCCAGCAGCTTAGTTGGGACAGGAAACGTCGCAGATACGCAGTATTTT.

The chain joins TRBV5-1 to TRBJ1-6; a possible D gene is TRBD1 (5 bases). The CDR3 runs to 14 residues. V was shortened by 1 base and J by 5 bases, with 7 bases between the two germline ends. Germline V gives CDR1 SGHRS, CDR2 YFSETQ. DNA of the CDR3: TGCGCCAGCAGCTTGCAGGGTGATAATTCACCCCTCCACTTT. This translates into CASSLQGDNSPLHF. The whole variable domain, remainder taken from reference TRBV5-1 and TRBJ1-6, is KAGVTQTPRYLIKTRGQQVTLSCSPISGHRSVSWYQQTPGQGLQFLFEYFSETQRNKGNFPGRFSGRQFSNSRSEMNVSTLELGDSALYLCASSLQGDNSPLHFGNGTRLTVT.

This clone was observed a single time. This chain joins TRBV6-1 and TRBJ2-3, with D hard to call. This CDR3 spans 19 amino acids. CDR1 and CDR2 (germline): MNHNS, SASEGT. V lost 4 bases and J 2 bases, leaving 25 bases between the germline ends. CDR3 coding DNA: TGTGCCAGCAGTGCCCCCGGCCCCCGGCCCCCGACCAACACAGATACGCAGTATTTT. Translation gives CASSAPGPRPPTNTDTQYF.

This chain joins TRBV7-9 and TRBJ2-4; 8 bases align to TRBD2. Per the germline V gene, CDR1 is SEHNR and CDR2 is FQNEAQ (reference sequence). The CDR3 has 16 residues. J gave up 0 bases and V 1 base, and 2 bases lay outside the gene matches. The CDR3: CASSLVAGGAKNIQYF. The CDR3 DNA follows: TGTGCCAGCAGCTTAGTTGCGGGGGGAGCCAAAAACATTCAGTACTTC.

The V and J genes are TRBV5-1 and TRBJ2-3; tentative D call: TRBD1 (5 bases). Trimming took off 0 bases at V and 0 bases at J, with 11 bases between the two ends. CDR3 length: 16 amino acids. Germline V CDR1 and CDR2: SGHRS, YFSETQ. The CDR3 is CASSLERTTSTDTQYF. The CDR3 DNA reads TGCGCCAGCAGCTTGGAACGGACAACTAGCACAGATACGCAGTATTTT.

There are a few counts of this clone. This chain uses TRBV5-1 with TRBJ2-6; D not certain. This CDR3 is 18 amino acids long. The V gene lost 0 bases and the J gene lost 0 bases, with 13 bases spanning the gap. CDR1 is SGHRS, CDR2 YFSETQ, per germline. CDR3 protein: CASSLAMASYSGANVLTF. CDR3 nucleotide sequence: TGCGCCAGCAGCTTGGCTATGGCGTCGTACTCTGGGGCCAACGTCCTGACTTTC.

The chain joins TRBV30 to TRBJ2-7, with D unresolved. Germline loops: CDR1 GTSNPN, CDR2 SVGIG (reference sequence). The V end was cut by 0 bases, the J end by 2 bases, with 11 bases between. The length of the CDR3 is 14 residues. The CDR3 coding sequence is TGTGCCTGGAGTGTTCCAGCTGGGACCTACGAGCAGTACTTC. Translating it yields CAWSVPAGTYEQYF.

The chain couples TRBV5-1 to TRBJ2-2; TRBD1 agrees at 7 bases. The V gene's germline CDR1 is SGHRS and CDR2 YFSETQ. This CDR3 region has 14 residues. V lost 0 bases, J lost 6 bases, and 2 bases stayed unmatched. CDR3 nucleotides: TGCGCCAGCAGCTTGGGAGGGGGCGCCGGGGAGCTGTTTTTT. Amino acid sequence: CASSLGGGAGELFF.

The chain combines TRBV7-3 with TRBJ2-2; tentative D call: TRBD1 (5 bases). The CDR3 contains 14 residues. V lost 5 bases and J 7 bases, leaving 14 bases between the germline ends. CDR1 and CDR2 from the germline V gene are SGHTA and FQGTGA. CDR3 DNA sequence: TGTGCCAGCAGCATTAACCAGGGCTTCGGGGAGCTGTTTTTT. This translates into CASSINQGFGELFF.

This clone has a single count. This chain links TRBV11-3 with TRBJ2-3, with TRBD1 matching over 7 bases. The germline gives CDR1 SGHNT, CDR2 YENEEA. CDR3 length: 15 residues. The J segment lost 0 bases and the V segment lost 5 bases, leaving 5 bases of the junction unmatched. CDR3 nucleotides: TGTGCCAGCAGCCCCAGGGGGTTTAGCACAGATACGCAGTATTTT. This encodes CASSPRGFSTDTQYF.

The chain employs TRBV7-6 and TRBJ2-5; D remains unclear. The CDR3 is 12 amino acids. V was pared by 1 base and J by 4 bases, with 4 bases between. Looked up from germline, CDR1 is SGHVS and CDR2 is FNYEAQ. The CDR3 protein is CASSLGAETQYF. CDR3 DNA: TGTGCCAGCAGCTTAGGGGCAGAGACCCAGTACTTC.

The rearrangement uses TRBV15 and TRBJ1-5; 10 bases line up with TRBD1. In germline, CDR1 is LNHNV, CDR2 YYDKDF (reference sequence). V gave up 6 bases and J gave up 4 bases; unmatched junction bases: 12. The CDR3 covers 17 residues. Here the CDR3 DNA reads TGTGCCACCAGTGAAGTCCAGGGACAGGGGTATAATCAGCCCCAGCATTTT. Amino acids: CATSEVQGQGYNQPQHF.

This clone was seen only a few times. The chain carries TRBV4-1 and TRBJ2-5; D may be TRBD2 (5 bases). CDR3 length equals 14 residues. V lost 4 bases, J lost 2 bases, and 11 bases lay in between. Looked up from germline, CDR1 is MGHRA and CDR2 is YSYEKL. CDR3 sequence reads: CASSPDTSQETQYF. In nucleotides, the CDR3 is TGCGCCAGCAGCCCAGACACTAGTCAAGAGACCCAGTACTTC.

The J gene is TRBJ2-3, the V gene TRBV19; the D gene is possibly TRBD2 (6 bases). Trimming removed 4 bases at V and 6 bases at J, with 11 bases between. Germline loops: CDR1 LNHDA, CDR2 SQIVND (reference sequence). This CDR3 has 13 residues. In DNA, the CDR3 is TGTGCCAGTAGTAAACGACTAGTTGATACGCAGTATTTT. Encoded protein: CASSKRLVDTQYF. Together with reference TRBV19 and TRBJ2-3, the CDR3 gives the full variable domain: DGGITQSPKYLFRKEGQNVTLSCEQNLNHDAMYWYRQDPGQGLRLIYYSQIVNDFQKGDIAEGYSVSREKKESFPLTVTSAQKNPTAFYLCASSKRLVDTQYFGPGTRLTVL.

This sequence joins TRBV7-9 and TRBJ2-1; D ambiguous. Germline CDR1 reads SEHNR; CDR2 reads FQNEAQ (reference sequence). The CDR3 runs to 14 residues. Trimming removed 3 bases at V and 9 bases at J, with 15 bases between. As DNA, the CDR3 is TGTGCCAGCAGCTTCAGCCTCGCTTCTGGTGAGCAGTTCTTC. Amino acids: CASSFSLASGEQFF.

The chain links TRBV18 to TRBJ1-4; D is undetermined. Trimming took 3 bases from V and 0 from J, leaving 11 bases between them. Germline values: CDR1 KGHSH, CDR2 LQKENI. The CDR3 runs to 16 residues. The chain's CDR3 is CASSPLSGATNEKLFF. CDR3 nucleotide sequence: TGTGCCAGCTCACCCCTTTCAGGAGCAACTAATGAAAAACTGTTTTTT.

This clone was detected a few times. The CDR3, as DNA: TGTGCCAGCTCCCGACAGGGAACCGGCAATCAGCCCCAGCATTTT. Its protein product is CASSRQGTGNQPQHF. V usage is TRBV2 and J usage is TRBJ1-5; TRBD1 agrees at 7 bases. The junction had 9 bases not matched to a gene; V was cut back by 8 bases and J by 2 bases. The CDR3 sequence is 15 residues long. Germline values: CDR1 SNHLY, CDR2 FYNNEI.